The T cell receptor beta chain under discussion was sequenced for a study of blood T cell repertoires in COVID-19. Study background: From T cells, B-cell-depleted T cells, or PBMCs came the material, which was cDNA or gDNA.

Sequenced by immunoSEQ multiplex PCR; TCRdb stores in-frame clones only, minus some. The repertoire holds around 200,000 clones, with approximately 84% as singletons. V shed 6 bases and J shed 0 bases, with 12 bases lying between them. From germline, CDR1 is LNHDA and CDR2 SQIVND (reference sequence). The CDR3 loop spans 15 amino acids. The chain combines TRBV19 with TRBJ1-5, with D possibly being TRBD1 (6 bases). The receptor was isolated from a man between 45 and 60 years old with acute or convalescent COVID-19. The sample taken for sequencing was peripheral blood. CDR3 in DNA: TGTGCCAGTAGGCTGGACAGTGGTAGCAATCAGCCCCAGCATTTT. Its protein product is CASRLDSGSNQPQHF.